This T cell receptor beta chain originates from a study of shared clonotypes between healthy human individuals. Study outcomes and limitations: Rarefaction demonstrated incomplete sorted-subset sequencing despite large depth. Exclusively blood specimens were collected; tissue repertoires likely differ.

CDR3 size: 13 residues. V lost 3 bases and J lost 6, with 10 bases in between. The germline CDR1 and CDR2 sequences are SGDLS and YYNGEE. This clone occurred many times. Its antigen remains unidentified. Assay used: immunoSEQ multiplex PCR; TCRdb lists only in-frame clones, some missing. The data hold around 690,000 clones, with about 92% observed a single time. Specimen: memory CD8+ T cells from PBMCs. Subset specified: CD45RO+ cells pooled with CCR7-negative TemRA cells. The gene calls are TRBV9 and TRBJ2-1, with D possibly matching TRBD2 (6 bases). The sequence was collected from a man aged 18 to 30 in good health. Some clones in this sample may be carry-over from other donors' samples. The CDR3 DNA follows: TGTGCCAGCAGCGCCGGGACTCCCAATGAGCAGTTCTTC. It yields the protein CASSAGTPNEQFF.